This T cell receptor (beta chain) was obtained from a study of neoadjuvant anti-PD-1 for oral cavity cancer. Overall study context: Around day 43, patients without progression received a fourth nivolumab dose before surgery.

Time point described: after neoadjuvant nivolumab, at surgical resection. The patients had HPV-negative, locally advanced oral cavity squamous cell carcinoma. This clone was counted many times. Between the trimmed V and J ends, which lost 4 bases and 0 bases, there was a span of 14 bases. Germline-derived CDR1 and CDR2 are SGHNT and YYREEE (reference sequence). This CDR3 has 15 residues. Only in-frame clones appear in the TCRdb table, and some are missing; sequencing was by immunoSEQ multiplex PCR. The sample shows roughly 20,000 clones, more than 35% of them seen only once. Specimen: tumor tissue, collected after nivolumab (anti-PD-1) treatment. This chain links TRBV5-4 with TRBJ2-7; D could derive from TRBD1 or TRBD2 (7 bases each). This TCR came from a person aged 40 to 85 with oral cavity squamous cell carcinoma. The CDR3 region is CASSRGGGGSYEQYF. The CDR3 bases are TGTGCCAGCAGCCGAGGGGGCGGGGGCTCCTACGAGCAGTACTTC. The full variable domain, with the rest looked up from reference TRBV5-4 and TRBJ2-7, is ETGVTQSPTHLIKTRGQQVTLRCSSQSGHNTVSWYQQALGQGPQFIFQYYREEENGRGNFPPRFSGLQFPNYSSELNVNALELDDSALYLCASSRGGGGSYEQYFGPGTRLTVT.